Below, one TCR beta chain is given with its context. The data derive from a study of T cell changes during pregnancy in multiple sclerosis. Method: immunoSEQ multiplex PCR; TCRdb's copy keeps in-frame clones and lacks some. The repertoire consists of around 52,000 clones, with about nine tenths occurring once and the leading ten covering more than 0.15%. V was pared by 5 bases and J by 9 bases, with 8 bases of the junction left unmatched. In germline, CDR1 is SGHTA, CDR2 FQGNSA. This CDR3 has 15 residues. This clonotype was sampled from a female donor in good health, enrolled as a control in a pregnancy study. The V gene is TRBV7-2, the J gene TRBJ2-1; 12 positions agree with TRBD1. The sequencing here drew on CD4+ T cells from peripheral blood mononuclear cells, taken after pregnancy. Here the CDR3 DNA reads TGTGCCAGCAGCCAAGGGGGGACAGGGGGCGGTGAGCAGTTCTTC. Translation gives CASSQGGTGGGEQFF.